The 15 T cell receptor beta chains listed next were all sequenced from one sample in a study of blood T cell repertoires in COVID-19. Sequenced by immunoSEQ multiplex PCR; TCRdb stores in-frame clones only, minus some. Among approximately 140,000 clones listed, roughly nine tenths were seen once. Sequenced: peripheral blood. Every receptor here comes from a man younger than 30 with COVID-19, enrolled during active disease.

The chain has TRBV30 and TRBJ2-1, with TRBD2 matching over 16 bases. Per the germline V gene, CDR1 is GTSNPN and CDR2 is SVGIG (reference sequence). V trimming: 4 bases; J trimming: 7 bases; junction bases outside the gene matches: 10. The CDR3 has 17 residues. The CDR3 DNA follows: TGTGCCTGGAAGCCCGGGACTAGCGGGAGGGCCCGGAATGAGCAGTTCTTC. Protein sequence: CAWKPGTSGRARNEQFF. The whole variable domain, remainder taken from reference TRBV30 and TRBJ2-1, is SQTIHQWPATLVQPVGSPLSLECTVEGTSNPNLYWYRQAAGRGLQLLFYSVGIGQISSEVPQNLSASRPQDRQFILSSKKLLLSDSGFYLCAWKPGTSGRARNEQFFGPGTRLTVL.

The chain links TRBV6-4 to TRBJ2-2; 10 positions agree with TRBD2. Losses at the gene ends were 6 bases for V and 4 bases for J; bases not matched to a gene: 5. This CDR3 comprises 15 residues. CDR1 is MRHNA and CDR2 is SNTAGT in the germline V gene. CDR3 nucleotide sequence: TGTGCCAGCAGCCCTAGCGGGAGAGGCACCGGGGAGCTGTTTTTT. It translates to CASSPSGRGTGELFF.

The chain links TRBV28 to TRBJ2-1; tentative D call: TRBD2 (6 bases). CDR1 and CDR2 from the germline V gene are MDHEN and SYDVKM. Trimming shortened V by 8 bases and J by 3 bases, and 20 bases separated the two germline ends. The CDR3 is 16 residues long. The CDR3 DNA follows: TGTGCCAGCGGGAGTCACTGGGCGACTAGCTACAATGAGCAGTTCTTC. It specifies CASGSHWATSYNEQFF.

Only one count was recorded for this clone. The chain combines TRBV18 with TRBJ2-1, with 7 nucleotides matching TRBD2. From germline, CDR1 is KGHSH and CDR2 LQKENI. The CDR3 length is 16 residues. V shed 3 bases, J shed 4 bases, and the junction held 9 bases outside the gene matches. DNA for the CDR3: TGTGCCAGCTCACCGCTCCGCGGGGGTAATTACAATGAGCAGTTCTTC. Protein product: CASSPLRGGNYNEQFF.

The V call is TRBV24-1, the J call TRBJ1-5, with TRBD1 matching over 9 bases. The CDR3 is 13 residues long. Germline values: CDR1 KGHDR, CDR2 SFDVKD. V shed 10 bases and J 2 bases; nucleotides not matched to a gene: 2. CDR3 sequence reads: CATQGAGNQPQHF. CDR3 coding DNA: TGTGCCACACAGGGGGCGGGCAATCAGCCCCAGCATTTT.

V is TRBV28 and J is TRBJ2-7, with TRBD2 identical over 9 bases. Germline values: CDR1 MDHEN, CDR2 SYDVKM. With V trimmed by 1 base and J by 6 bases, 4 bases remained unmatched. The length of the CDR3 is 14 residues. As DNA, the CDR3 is TGTGCCAGCAGTTTATCGCGGGGGGGGCCCGAGCAGTACTTC. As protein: CASSLSRGGPEQYF. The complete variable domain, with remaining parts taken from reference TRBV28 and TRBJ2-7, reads DVKVTQSSRYLVKRTGEKVFLECVQDMDHENMFWYRQDPGLGLRLIYFSYDVKMKEKGDIPEGYSVSREKKERFSLILESASTNQTSMYLCASSLSRGGPEQYFGPGTRLTVT.

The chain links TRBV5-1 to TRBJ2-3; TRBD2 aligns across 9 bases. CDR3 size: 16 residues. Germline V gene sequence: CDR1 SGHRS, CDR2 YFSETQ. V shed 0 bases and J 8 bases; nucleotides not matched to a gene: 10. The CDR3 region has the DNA TGCGCCAGCAGCTTGGTGGCGGGAGGGGTGCAAGGTACGCAGTATTTT. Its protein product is CASSLVAGGVQGTQYF. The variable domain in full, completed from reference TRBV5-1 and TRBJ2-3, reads KAGVTQTPRYLIKTRGQQVTLSCSPISGHRSVSWYQQTPGQGLQFLFEYFSETQRNKGNFPGRFSGRQFSNSRSEMNVSTLELGDSALYLCASSLVAGGVQGTQYFGPGTRLTVL.

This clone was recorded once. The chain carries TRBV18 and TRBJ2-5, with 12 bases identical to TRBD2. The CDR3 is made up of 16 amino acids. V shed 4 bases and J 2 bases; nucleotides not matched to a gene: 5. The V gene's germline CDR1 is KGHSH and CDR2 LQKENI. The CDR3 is CASSRTGTSGQETQYF. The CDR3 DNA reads TGTGCCAGCTCACGAACCGGGACTAGCGGGCAAGAGACCCAGTACTTC.

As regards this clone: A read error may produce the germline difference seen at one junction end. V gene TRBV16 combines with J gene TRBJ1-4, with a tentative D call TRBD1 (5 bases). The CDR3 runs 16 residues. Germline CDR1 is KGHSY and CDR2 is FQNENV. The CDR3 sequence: CASSQSRTARGGELLF. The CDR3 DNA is TGTGCCAGCAGCCAATCTAGGACCGCGCGGGGAGGGGAACTGCTTTTT.

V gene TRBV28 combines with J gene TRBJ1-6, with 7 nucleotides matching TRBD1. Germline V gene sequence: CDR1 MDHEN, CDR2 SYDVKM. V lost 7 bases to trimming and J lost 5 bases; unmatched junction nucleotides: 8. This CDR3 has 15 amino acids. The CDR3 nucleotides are TGTGCCAGCACCTGGGGAACAGGGGATAATTCACCCCTCCACTTT. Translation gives CASTWGTGDNSPLHF.

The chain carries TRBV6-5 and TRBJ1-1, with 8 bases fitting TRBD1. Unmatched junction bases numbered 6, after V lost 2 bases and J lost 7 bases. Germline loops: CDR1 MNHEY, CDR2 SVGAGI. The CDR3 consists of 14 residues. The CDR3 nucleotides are TGTGCCAGCAGTTACAGGCAGGGGGCTTTTGAAGCTTTCTTT. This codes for CASSYRQGAFEAFF.

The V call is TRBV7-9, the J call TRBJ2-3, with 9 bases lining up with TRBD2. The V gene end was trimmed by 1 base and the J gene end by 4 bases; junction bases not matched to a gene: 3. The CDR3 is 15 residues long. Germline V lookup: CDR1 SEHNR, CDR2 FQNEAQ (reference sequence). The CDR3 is CASSLVIAGADTQYF. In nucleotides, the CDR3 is TGTGCCAGCAGCTTAGTGATAGCGGGAGCAGATACGCAGTATTTT.

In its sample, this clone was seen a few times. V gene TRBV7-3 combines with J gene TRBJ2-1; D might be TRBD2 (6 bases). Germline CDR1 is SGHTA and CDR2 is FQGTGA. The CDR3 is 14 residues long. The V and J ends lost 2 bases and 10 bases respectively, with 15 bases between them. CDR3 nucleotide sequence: TGTGCCAGCAGCTTACAAGCGGCGGAGGGAGAGCAGTTCTTC. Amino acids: CASSLQAAEGEQFF.

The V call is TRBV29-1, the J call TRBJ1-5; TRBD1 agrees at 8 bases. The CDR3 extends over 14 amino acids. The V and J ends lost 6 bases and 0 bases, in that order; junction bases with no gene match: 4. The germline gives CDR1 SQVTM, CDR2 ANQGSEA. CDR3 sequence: CSVATGDSNQPQHF. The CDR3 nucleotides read TGCAGCGTAGCGACAGGGGATAGCAATCAGCCCCAGCATTTT.

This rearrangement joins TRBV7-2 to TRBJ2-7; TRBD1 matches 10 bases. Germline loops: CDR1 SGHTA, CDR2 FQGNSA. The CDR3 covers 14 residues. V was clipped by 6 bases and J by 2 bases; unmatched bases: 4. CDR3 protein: CASRRTGGAYEQYF. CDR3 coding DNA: TGTGCCAGCAGACGGACAGGGGGGGCCTACGAGCAGTACTTC.